This T cell receptor (beta chain) was observed in a study of shared clonotypes between healthy human individuals. The study, taken as a whole, reports: The researchers took only blood, and tissue repertoires probably look different. The study generally estimated greater richness for naive than memory subsets. The sharing of 4.5% to 5.5% of naive CD4 clonotypes was seen across a handful of donors.

Germline values: CDR1 WSHSY, CDR2 SAAADI. Trimming took off 5 bases at V and 7 bases at J, with 12 bases between the two ends. The CDR3 spans 13 residues. With regard to this clone: What it binds is unknown.

TCRdb keeps only in-frame clones here, not all; method: immunoSEQ multiplex PCR. Of about 1.5 million clones listed, more than 95% are singletons. The J gene is TRBJ2-1, the V gene TRBV10-2; TRBD2 might be the D (5 bases). Sequenced sample: naive CD4+ T cells sorted from blood. The subset was: CD45RA+ positively selected. This clonotype was sampled from a man younger than 40 in good health. CDR3 in amino acids: CASSRTGINEQFF. The CDR3 DNA follows: TGCGCCAGCAGTAGGACGGGAATAAATGAGCAGTTCTTC.